The rows below give T cell receptor beta chains drawn from one sample of a study of shared clonotypes between healthy human individuals. Assay used: immunoSEQ multiplex PCR; TCRdb lists only in-frame clones, some missing. This table has roughly 2,500,000 clones, 80% to 95% appearing once. The sequenced material came from naive CD4+ T cells from PBMCs. The receptors were sampled from a young man in good health. Some clones in this sample may be carry-over from other donors' samples. Both conserved end residues are part of each CDR3. The order of the fields is clone size, J gene, D gene, V gene, CDR3 DNA, CDR3 protein. D genes are given only for firm matches. Not all rows give a size; the values are once, few, many and, for expanded clones, a class.

>.|TRBJ1-6|.|TRBV25-1
TGTGCCAGCAGTGATAGACAGGAGTATAATTCACCCCTCCACTTT
CASSDRQEYNSPLHF
>.|TRBJ1-2|.|TRBV5-4
TGTGCCAGCAGCTTTAGGGATTCTAACTATGGCTACACCTTC
CASSFRDSNYGYTF
>.|TRBJ1-4|TRBD1|TRBV5-1
TGCGCCAGCAGCCTGGCTCGACAGGGGCGTGAAAAACTGTTTTTT
CASSLARQGREKLFF
>.|TRBJ2-1|TRBD2|TRBV7-6
TGTGCCAGCAGCTCCGAAGCGGGAGAACGCAATGAGCAGTTCTTC
CASSSEAGERNEQFF
>.|TRBJ2-1|TRBD2|TRBV7-2
TGTGCCAGCAGCAAAACAGGACTAGCGGGATCCTATGAGCAGTTCTTC
CASSKTGLAGSYEQFF
>.|TRBJ2-1|.|TRBV9
TGTGCCAGCAGCGTAGGGACCTCCTACAATGAGCAGTTCTTC
CASSVGTSYNEQFF
>.|TRBJ2-6|.|TRBV4-2
TGTGCCAGCAGCCCGGAGGGGTCTGGGGCCAACGTCCTGACTTTC
CASSPEGSGANVLTF
>.|TRBJ2-3|TRBD2|TRBV18
TGTGCCAGCTCACGGACCCCGGGACTAGCGACGAGCACAGATACGCAGTATTTT
CASSRTPGLATSTDTQYF
>.|TRBJ2-3|TRBD2|TRBV30
TGTGCCTGGGGAAGGGAGGGTAGCACAGATACGCAGTATTTT
CAWGREGSTDTQYF
>.|TRBJ2-5|TRBD2|TRBV5-1
TGCGCCAGCAGCTTGGGACTAGCGGGAGGGCCAGCGGAGACCCAGTACTTC
CASSLGLAGGPAETQYF
>.|TRBJ2-2|.|TRBV6-4
TGTGCCAGCAGTGACTTCCACACCGGGGAGCTGTTTTTT
CASSDFHTGELFF
>.|TRBJ1-1|.|TRBV6-4
TGTGCCAGCAGTGCTTCGAGGGACACTGAAGCTTTCTTT
CASSASRDTEAFF
>.|TRBJ2-1|.|TRBV29-1
TGCAGCGTTGGACGTAAGATCTCCTACAATGAGCAGTTCTTC
CSVGRKISYNEQFF
>.|TRBJ2-5|TRBD2|TRBV7-9
TGTGCCAGCAGGGGAGGACTAGCCGGGTACCAAGAGACCCAGTACTTC
CASRGGLAGYQETQYF
>.|TRBJ1-3|.|TRBV2
TGTGCCAGCAGGGCGGACTCTGGAAACACCATATATTTT
CASRADSGNTIYF
>.|TRBJ2-3|.|TRBV27
TGTGCCAGCAGTTTAGGGGTCTTGGTCGACCCAGGCACAGATACGCAGTATTTT
CASSLGVLVDPGTDTQYF
>.|TRBJ2-3|TRBD2|TRBV18
TGTGCCAGCTCTTCCGGACTAGCGGGAGGAATGGCAGATACGCAGTATTTT
CASSSGLAGGMADTQYF
>.|TRBJ1-5|.|TRBV15
TGTGCCACCAGCAGAGATTCAGGGAGAAGGAATCAGCCCCAGCATTTT
CATSRDSGRRNQPQHF
>.|TRBJ2-2|TRBD2|TRBV28
TGTGCCAGCAGGCATGGGGCTAGCGGCTCCACCGGGGAGCTGTTTTTT
CASRHGASGSTGELFF
>once|TRBJ1-1|.|TRBV11-2
TGTGCCAGCAGCTTAGCCTACAGGAACACTGAAGCTTTCTTT
CASSLAYRNTEAFF
>.|TRBJ2-7|.|TRBV28
TGTGCCAGCAGCCGGGCGGTCCCGGGACCTAACTACGAGCAGTACTTC
CASSRAVPGPNYEQYF
>.|TRBJ1-2|.|TRBV28
TGTGCCAGCAGTTCCAGACCCTATGGCTACACCTTC
CASSSRPYGYTF
>.|TRBJ1-2|.|TRBV28
TGTGCCAGCAGTGAGGGTCTCTATGGCTACACCTTC
CASSEGLYGYTF